This entry concerns a single TCR beta chain. Its antigen is as yet unknown. The data derive from a study of OX40 agonist ivuxolimab in advanced cancers. Study details: Of mixed ages from about 20 to 85 and averaging about 60 years, the group was approximately 84% male. Anti-PD-1, anti-PD-L1 or anti-CTLA-4 therapy given earlier was allowed, and around 40% had some. Study-level points and caveats: The work left the antigen specificity of expanded peripheral T cells undetermined.

The method was immunoSEQ multiplex PCR; TCRdb's version includes in-frame clones alone and lacks a portion of them. The repertoire holds under 90,000 clones, with roughly nine tenths as singletons. V lost 6 bases to trimming and J lost 5 bases; unmatched junction nucleotides: 2. The CDR3 loop spans 14 amino acids. Germline CDR1 LNHDA, CDR2 SQIVND (reference sequence). This receptor was obtained from an adult with an advanced solid tumor such as melanoma, head and neck, liver or kidney cancer. This specimen consisted of CD4+ or CD8+ T cells sorted from blood, obtained in a trial of the OX40 agonist ivuxolimab. The chain joins TRBV19 to TRBJ2-1, with 12 positions matching TRBD2. Here the CDR3 reads CASSWTSGNNEQFF. The DNA for the CDR3 is TGTGCCAGTAGCTGGACTAGCGGGAACAATGAGCAGTTCTTC.